The 9 T cell receptor beta chains in this list originate from one sample, sequenced in a study of metastatic and nonmetastatic thyroid tumors. TCRdb reanalyzed the PCR reads with MiXCR. The sample consists of approximately 65,000 clones, approximately 4.1% of them appearing once. Thyroid surgery had not been preceded by any treatment in any patient. Sequencing was done on a sample of blood. These receptors were obtained from a female donor with papillary thyroid cancer or a benign thyroid nodule (not recorded which). Some clones in this sample may be carry-over from other donors' samples.

The chain employs TRBV6-1 and TRBJ1-2, with D possibly being TRBD1 (5 bases). This CDR3 contains 17 residues. Trimming cost V 3 bases and J 4 bases, with 21 bases left between them. Germline V CDR1 and CDR2: MNHNS, SASEGT. CDR3 nucleotide sequence: TGTGCCAGCAGTGAGATTCGAGGGGTCATTATTGGCTATGGCTACACCTTC. Translated: CASSEIRGVIIGYGYTF.

This clone has more than one count but fewer than ten. V is TRBV6-1 and J is TRBJ2-2, with 7 bases lining up with TRBD2. From germline, CDR1 is MNHNS and CDR2 SASEGT. V shed 6 bases and J 1 base; nucleotides not matched to a gene: 5. The CDR3 is 15 amino acids. The CDR3 DNA sequence: TGTGCCAGCAGCGACTCTAGCGGGAACACCGGGGAGCTGTTTTTT. The encoded protein is CASSDSSGNTGELFF.

In this sample, this clone turned up a few times. The rearrangement uses TRBV27 and TRBJ1-2; 8 bases are shared with TRBD1. The CDR3 contains 13 residues. Unmatched junction bases numbered 8, after V lost 6 bases and J lost 8 bases. Germline V gene lookup returns CDR1 MNHEY and CDR2 SMNVEV (reference sequence). The CDR3 loop is CASSLGQGRGYTF. For the CDR3, the DNA is TGTGCCAGCAGCCTTGGACAGGGTAGGGGCTACACCTTC.

This clone was detected ten times or more. V is TRBV11-1 and J is TRBJ2-5, with 7 positions matching TRBD1. Germline-derived CDR1 and CDR2 are SGHAT and FQDESV (reference sequence). Losses at the gene ends were 5 bases for V and 5 bases for J; bases not matched to a gene: 8. There are 14 residues in the CDR3. The DNA of the CDR3 is TGTGCCAGCAGCCTCGGACAGGCGGTGGAGACCCAGTACTTC. It encodes CASSLGQAVETQYF.

This clone is termed medium-sized. In DNA form, the CDR3 reads TGTGCCAGCAGTGAAGCGGGGCGGGAGTCCTACAATGAGCAGTTCTTC. Protein sequence: CASSEAGRESYNEQFF. The rearrangement links TRBV6-1 to TRBJ2-1; TRBD2 agrees at 7 bases. CDR3 size: 16 residues. J was trimmed by 1 base and V by 0 bases; bases with no gene match: 3. Per the germline V gene, CDR1 is MNHNS and CDR2 is SASEGT.

This clone was picked up many times. J is TRBJ2-3 and V is TRBV12-5; TRBD2 aligns across 11 bases. CDR1 and CDR2 (germline): LGHNT, FRNRAP. This CDR3 has 18 residues. The ends lost 1 base at V and 0 bases at J; junction bases unmatched: 6. The CDR3 sequence: CASGLGLAGPSSTDTQYF. CDR3 in DNA: TGTGCTAGTGGTTTGGGACTAGCGGGACCCTCTAGCACAGATACGCAGTATTTT.

Note on this clone: A read error is possible here, since a much larger clone lies one base away. The V gene is TRBV20-1, the J gene TRBJ1-3; D call uncertain. The V end was cut by 3 bases, the J end by 0 bases, with 9 bases between. CDR1 is DFQATT, CDR2 SNEGSKA, per germline (reference sequence). CDR3 length: 14 amino acids. CDR3 region: CSARTHGSGNTIYF. CDR3 DNA: TGCAGTGCTAGGACTCATGGCTCTGGAAACACCATATATTTT.

Many counts were recorded for this clone. The chain has TRBV10-2 and TRBJ2-5; D remains unclear. V lost 2 bases and J 5 bases, leaving 6 bases between the germline ends. CDR1 WSHSY and CDR2 SAAADI come from the germline V gene. The CDR3 is 12 residues long. The CDR3 is CASSEDGETQYF. Here the CDR3 DNA reads TGCGCCAGCAGTGAGGACGGGGAGACCCAGTACTTC.

V and J are TRBV19 and TRBJ2-7, with TRBD2 identical over 8 bases. CDR1 is LNHDA, CDR2 SQIVND, per germline (reference sequence). The CDR3 loop spans 15 amino acids. Unmatched junction bases numbered 12, after V lost 4 bases and J lost 7 bases. The CDR3 loop reads CASSRSRVGRDEQYF. The CDR3 DNA reads as TGTGCCAGTAGTAGATCCAGGGTCGGGAGGGATGAGCAGTACTTC.